The 14 T cell receptor beta chains given below trace back to one sample, sequenced in a study of shared clonotypes between healthy human individuals. Naive CD8 cells lacked CD45RO and underwent positive selection for CCR7, leaving out terminally differentiated effector memory CD45RA+ cells. Sequencing used immunoSEQ multiplex PCR; TCRdb keeps in-frame clones, though not all of them. In the table there are about 2 million clones, approximately 94% of which are singletons. Sequencing was done on a sample of naive CD8+ T cells sorted from blood. These receptors were collected from a man aged 18 to 29 in good health.

In regard to this clone: Other DNA sequences in the sample encode the same CDR3. CDR3 nucleotide sequence: TGTGCCAGCAGTTTATTAAGCGGCTCCTACAATGAGCAGTTCTTC. Amino acid sequence: CASSLLSGSYNEQFF. The J gene is TRBJ2-1, the V gene TRBV27; a weak D match, TRBD2 (5 bases). The germline V gene has CDR1 MNHEY and CDR2 SMNVEV (reference sequence). Trimming shortened V by 1 base and J by 0 bases, and 7 bases separated the two germline ends. The CDR3 sequence is 15 residues long.

This sequence joins TRBV7-9 and TRBJ2-4; no clear D gene. The length of the CDR3 is 16 residues. The V gene lost 4 bases and the J gene lost 0 bases, with 13 bases spanning the gap. CDR1 is SEHNR and CDR2 is FQNEAQ in the germline V gene (reference sequence). The CDR3 region has the DNA TGTGCCAGCAGCTCCCGGACGGATATAGCCAAAAACATTCAGTACTTC. This translates into CASSSRTDIAKNIQYF.

This clone has a single count. The V gene is TRBV2, the J gene TRBJ2-2; D may be TRBD1 or TRBD2 (5 bases each). The ends were cut back, 2 bases at V and 6 bases at J, with 7 bases in the middle. CDR1 is SNHLY, CDR2 FYNNEI, per germline. The CDR3 contains 13 residues. CDR3 in amino acids: CASSELGAGELFF. CDR3 nucleotides: TGTGCCAGCAGTGAATTGGGGGCCGGGGAGCTGTTTTTT.

The chain recombines TRBV28 with TRBJ2-3; TRBD2 aligns across 11 bases. The CDR3 contains 18 residues. The V segment lost 4 bases and the J segment 0 bases; nucleotides outside the gene matches: 9. Germline CDR1 MDHEN, CDR2 SYDVKM. CDR3 nucleotide sequence: TGTGCCAGCAGTTCACTGCTGACTAGCGGGGCTAGCACAGATACGCAGTATTTT. Amino acids: CASSSLLTSGASTDTQYF.

V usage is TRBV18 and J usage is TRBJ1-5; D uncertain. There are 12 residues in the CDR3. Per germline, CDR1 KGHSH and CDR2 LQKENI. V lost 6 bases to trimming and J lost 0 bases, with 3 bases between them. CDR3 sequence reads: CASSHSNQPQHF. CDR3 nucleotide sequence: TGTGCCAGCTCTCATAGCAATCAGCCCCAGCATTTT.

The chain is built from TRBV2 and TRBJ2-4; no reliable D call. The CDR3 extends over 15 amino acids. CDR1 and CDR2 from the germline V gene are SNHLY and FYNNEI. Trimming took 1 base from V and 0 from J, leaving 7 bases between them. The DNA for the CDR3 is TGTGCCAGCAGTGAAGTCCCAACAGCCAAAAACATTCAGTACTTC. This gives the protein CASSEVPTAKNIQYF. The whole variable domain, remainder taken from reference TRBV2 and TRBJ2-4, is EPEVTQTPSHQVTQMGQEVILRCVPISNHLYFYWYRQILGQKVEFLVSFYNNEISEKSEIFDDQFSVERPDGSNFTLKIRSTKLEDSAMYFCASSEVPTAKNIQYFGAGTRLSVL.

The sample holds one count of this clone. This rearrangement joins TRBV4-1 to TRBJ2-7, with a weak D call TRBD2 (6 bases). Trimming took off 4 bases at V and 2 bases at J, with 12 bases between the two ends. This CDR3 region has 14 residues. CDR1 MGHRA and CDR2 YSYEKL come from the germline V gene. The CDR3 here is CASSRGEGTYEQYF. The CDR3 DNA sequence: TGCGCCAGCAGCCGGGGGGAAGGAACCTACGAGCAGTACTTC.

The J gene is TRBJ1-1, the V gene TRBV7-9; D gene uncertain. CDR1 and CDR2 (germline): SEHNR, FQNEAQ (reference sequence). The germline V and J ends were trimmed by 6 bases and 1 base, with 18 bases remaining between them. This CDR3 spans 16 amino acids. CDR3 region: CASSPAVAGPNTEAFF. The CDR3 coding sequence is TGTGCCAGCAGTCCAGCTGTGGCAGGACCGAACACTGAAGCTTTCTTT.

The gene calls are TRBV28 and TRBJ1-2; tentative D call: TRBD1 (5 bases). The CDR3 contains 13 residues. With 2 bases removed from V and 2 bases from J, the gap between germline ends came to 6 bases. CDR1 is MDHEN and CDR2 is SYDVKM in the germline V gene. The CDR3 sequence is CASSLAGNYGYTF. For the CDR3, the DNA is TGTGCCAGCAGTTTAGCAGGGAACTATGGCTACACCTTC.

CDR3 loop: CATSTDNNYGYTF. DNA for the CDR3: TGTGCCACCAGCACGGACAACAACTATGGCTACACCTTC. This chain links TRBV15 with TRBJ1-2; weak D call: TRBD1 (5 bases). This CDR3 is 13 amino acids long. With 4 bases removed from V and 2 bases from J, the gap between germline ends came to 8 bases. In germline, CDR1 is LNHNV, CDR2 YYDKDF (reference sequence).

The chain carries TRBV27 and TRBJ2-2; tentative D call: TRBD1 (6 bases). CDR3 length equals 17 residues. The germline V gene has CDR1 MNHEY and CDR2 SMNVEV (reference sequence). V lost 3 bases, J lost 4 bases, and 18 bases lay in between. This CDR3 is CASSFLTGTTSTGELFF. For the CDR3, the DNA is TGTGCCAGCAGTTTTTTAACCGGGACAACAAGCACCGGGGAGCTGTTTTTT.

The CDR3 DNA sequence: TGTGCCAGCAGTATTGGCGGAGGGTTTGGAGGCAATCAGCCCCAGCATTTT. Residues: CASSIGGGFGGNQPQHF. This sequence joins TRBV5-6 and TRBJ1-5; D remains unclear. Trimming removed 5 bases at V and 2 bases at J, with 20 bases between. Germline V gene data show CDR1 as SGHDT and CDR2 as YYEEEE. CDR3 length: 17 amino acids.

The J gene is TRBJ2-2, the V gene TRBV13; D is undetermined. This CDR3 has 15 amino acids. The V and J ends lost 2 bases and 6 bases respectively, with 13 bases between them. CDR1 is PRHDT, CDR2 FYEKMQ, per germline (reference sequence). CDR3 amino acids: CASSLSVEISGELFF. In DNA, the CDR3 is TGTGCCAGCAGCTTATCCGTCGAGATTTCCGGGGAGCTGTTTTTT.

The CDR3 DNA sequence: TGTGCCAGCATCCCTTCTGGGGGGAACATTCAGTACTTC. This translates into CASIPSGGNIQYF. The chain is built from TRBV27 and TRBJ2-4; perhaps TRBD2 as D (6 bases). The CDR3 is 13 amino acids. CDR1 and CDR2 from the germline V gene are MNHEY and SMNVEV (reference sequence). The V and J ends lost 7 bases and 7 bases respectively, with 14 bases between them.